The present T cell receptor beta chain was sequenced within a study of shared T cell receptors in the human thymus. The CDR3 sequence is 17 residues long. The V gene lost 0 bases and the J gene lost 1 base, with 12 bases spanning the gap. Per germline, CDR1 LGHNA and CDR2 YSLEER. Clones were read by immunoSEQ multiplex PCR, and TCRdb kept only the in-frame ones, dropping some. The sample includes 500,000 to 850,000 clones, around 87% of them seen just once. This same sample was also part of a study on human thymus T cells. That study reports: Thymus specimens were resections from corrective heart surgery.

The chain joins TRBV4-3 to TRBJ2-2; a possible D gene is TRBD1 (6 bases). Source material: thymocytes. The TCR was taken from a boy younger than two with a congenital heart defect. The CDR3 sequence is CASSQDPEGVNTGELFF. The CDR3 nucleotides read TGCGCCAGCAGCCAAGATCCCGAGGGGGTGAACACCGGGGAGCTGTTTTTT.